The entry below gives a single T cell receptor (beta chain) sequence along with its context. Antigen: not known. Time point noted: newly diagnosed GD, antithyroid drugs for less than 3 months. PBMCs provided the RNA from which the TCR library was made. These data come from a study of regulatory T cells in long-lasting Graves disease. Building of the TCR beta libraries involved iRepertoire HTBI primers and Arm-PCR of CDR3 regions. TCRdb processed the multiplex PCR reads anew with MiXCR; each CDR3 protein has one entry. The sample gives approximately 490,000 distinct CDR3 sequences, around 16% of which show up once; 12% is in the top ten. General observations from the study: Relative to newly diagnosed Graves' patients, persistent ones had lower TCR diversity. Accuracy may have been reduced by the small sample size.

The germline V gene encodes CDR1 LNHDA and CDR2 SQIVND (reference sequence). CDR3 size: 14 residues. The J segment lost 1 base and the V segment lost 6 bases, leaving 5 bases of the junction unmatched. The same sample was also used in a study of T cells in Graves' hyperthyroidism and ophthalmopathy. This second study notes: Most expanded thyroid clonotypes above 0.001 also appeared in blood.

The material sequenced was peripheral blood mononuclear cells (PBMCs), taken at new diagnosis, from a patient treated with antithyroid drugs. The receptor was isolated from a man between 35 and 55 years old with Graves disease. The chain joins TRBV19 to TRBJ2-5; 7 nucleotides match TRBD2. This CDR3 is CASSRSGGQETQYF. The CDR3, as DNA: TGTGCCAGTAGCCGATCGGGGGGCCAAGAGACCCAGTACTTC.